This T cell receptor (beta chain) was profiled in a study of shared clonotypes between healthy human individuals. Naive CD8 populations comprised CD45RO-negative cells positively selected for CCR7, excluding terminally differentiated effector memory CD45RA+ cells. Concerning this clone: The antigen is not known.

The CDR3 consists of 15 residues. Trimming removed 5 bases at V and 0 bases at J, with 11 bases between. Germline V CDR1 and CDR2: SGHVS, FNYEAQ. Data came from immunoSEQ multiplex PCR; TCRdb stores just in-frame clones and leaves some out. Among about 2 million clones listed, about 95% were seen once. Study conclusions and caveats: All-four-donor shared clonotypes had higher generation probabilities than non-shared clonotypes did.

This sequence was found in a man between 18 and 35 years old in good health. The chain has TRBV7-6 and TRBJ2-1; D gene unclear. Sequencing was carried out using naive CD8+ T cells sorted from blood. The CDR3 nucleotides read TGTGCCAGCAGCCCCGTCCCGAGCTCCTACAATGAGCAGTTCTTC. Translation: CASSPVPSSYNEQFF.